A few counts support the clone carrying this T cell receptor beta chain. Via MiXCR, TCRdb re-called the 5' RACE reads, giving one row per CDR3 protein. The table shows more than 300,000 distinct CDR3 sequences, with under 25% occurring only once. The source of the sample is a study of T-cell memory formation after mild COVID-19. Study-level information: Clusters were largely donor specific.

The CDR3 has 14 amino acids. Between the trimmed V and J ends, which lost 5 bases and 3 bases, there was a span of 13 bases. CDR1 and CDR2 (germline): KGHSH, LQKENI. This receptor was obtained from a man aged 18 to 29 who had mild COVID-19 (a few samples of this study predate the infection). Cell type and time point are not known. The sample comprised PBMCs or a T cell subset sorted from them (not recorded which). V is TRBV18 and J is TRBJ1-1; D is perhaps TRBD1 (5 bases). Here the CDR3 reads CASSSRVEDTEAFF. For the CDR3, the DNA is TGTGCCAGCTCATCCAGGGTGGAAGACACTGAAGCTTTCTTT. Drawing the rest from reference TRBV18 and TRBJ1-1, the complete variable domain is NAGVMQNPRHLVRRRGQEARLRCSPMKGHSHVYWYRQLPEEGLKFMVYLQKENIIDESGMPKERFSAEFPKEGPSILRIQQVVRGDSAAYFCASSSRVEDTEAFFGQGTRLTVV.